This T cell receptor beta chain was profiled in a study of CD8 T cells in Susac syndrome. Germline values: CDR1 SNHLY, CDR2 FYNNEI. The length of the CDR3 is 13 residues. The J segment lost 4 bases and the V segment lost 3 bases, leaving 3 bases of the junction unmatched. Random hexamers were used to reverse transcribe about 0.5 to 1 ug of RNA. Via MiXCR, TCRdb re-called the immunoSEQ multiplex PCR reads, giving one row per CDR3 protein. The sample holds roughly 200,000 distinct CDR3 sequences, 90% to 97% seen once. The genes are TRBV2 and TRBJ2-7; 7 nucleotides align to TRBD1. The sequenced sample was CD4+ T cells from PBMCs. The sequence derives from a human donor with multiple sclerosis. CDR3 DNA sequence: TGTGCCAGCAGTGAGGGACAGTTTTACGAGCAGTACTTC. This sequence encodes CASSEGQFYEQYF.